A single sample gave rise to the 6 T cell receptor beta chains below, sequenced in a study of shared clonotypes between healthy human individuals. The data were produced by immunoSEQ multiplex PCR, yet TCRdb's version contains in-frame clones alone and is incomplete. The table includes about 2 million clones, about 95% detected once. CD45RO-negative cells were positively selected for CCR7, leaving out terminally differentiated effector memory CD45RA+ cells. Material for sequencing was naive CD8+ T cells sorted from blood. The source of these receptors is a man aged 18 to 30 in good health.

This chain links TRBV5-5 with TRBJ2-7; the D gene is possibly TRBD2 (6 bases). Trimming pared 7 bases from V and 7 bases from J, leaving 15 bases between. Germline CDR1 SGHKS, CDR2 YYEKEE (reference sequence). This CDR3 has 12 residues. The CDR3 sequence: CASATPRGEQYF. The CDR3 coding sequence is TGTGCCAGCGCAACCCCACGGGGGGAGCAGTACTTC.

V gene TRBV10-2 combines with J gene TRBJ2-1; possibly TRBD2 for D (6 bases). With 8 bases removed from V and 9 bases from J, the gap between germline ends came to 11 bases. CDR1 and CDR2 from the germline V gene are WSHSY and SAAADI. There are 11 residues in the CDR3. CDR3 loop: CASSEEGEQFF. CDR3 coding DNA: TGCGCCAGCTCAGAGGAGGGTGAGCAGTTCTTC.

In the case of this clone: Other DNA sequences in this sample translate to the same CDR3. The chain employs TRBV5-4 and TRBJ2-5, with 8 bases fitting TRBD2. The CDR3 is 14 amino acids. The J segment lost 4 bases and the V segment lost 2 bases, leaving 4 bases of the junction unmatched. Germline CDR1 is SGHNT and CDR2 is YYREEE (reference sequence). CDR3 region: CASSFRGGRETQYF. CDR3 DNA: TGTGCCAGCAGCTTTCGGGGGGGTAGAGAGACCCAGTACTTC. The full variable domain, its missing parts supplied by reference TRBV5-4 and TRBJ2-5, is ETGVTQSPTHLIKTRGQQVTLRCSSQSGHNTVSWYQQALGQGPQFIFQYYREEENGRGNFPPRFSGLQFPNYSSELNVNALELDDSALYLCASSFRGGRETQYFGPGTRLLVL.

V gene TRBV7-6 combines with J gene TRBJ2-7; 8 nucleotides line up with TRBD1. Germline V gene data show CDR1 as SGHVS and CDR2 as FNYEAQ. Trimming cost V 5 bases and J 2 bases; bases outside gene matches: 5. The CDR3 spans 14 residues. This CDR3 reads CASSPADRAYEQYF. The DNA for the CDR3 is TGTGCCAGCAGCCCAGCGGACAGGGCCTACGAGCAGTACTTC.

To note about this clone: At the DNA level, this CDR3 is encoded by other sequences in the same sample as well. The rearrangement links TRBV6-5 to TRBJ2-5; 9 bases fit TRBD2. V lost 0 bases and J lost 4; bases outside the gene matches: 6. Germline V gene sequence: CDR1 MNHEY, CDR2 SVGAGI. The CDR3 is made up of 16 amino acids. CDR3 sequence: CASSYSLAGEGETQYF. The CDR3 coding sequence is TGTGCCAGCAGTTACTCCTTAGCGGGAGAAGGAGAGACCCAGTACTTC.

The rearrangement joins TRBV10-3 to TRBJ2-3, with 7 bases aligning to TRBD1. There are 15 residues in the CDR3. Germline V gene lookup returns CDR1 ENHRY and CDR2 SYGVKD. V gave up 0 bases and J gave up 3 bases; unmatched junction bases: 3. The CDR3 DNA follows: TGTGCCATCAGTGAGTCCAAGGGGGCGACAGATACGCAGTATTTT. The encoded protein is CAISESKGATDTQYF.